This T cell receptor beta chain came from a study of shared clonotypes between healthy human individuals. Turning to the study itself: Each donor's CD8 memory used one plate, CD8 naive two, each CD4 subset three.

Template for every sorted-subset replicate PCR totaled about 200 ng DNA, roughly 30,000 T cell genomes. Assay: immunoSEQ multiplex PCR; the TCRdb copy retains only in-frame clones and omits some. The top ten hold more than 0.35% of the sample, which has roughly 2,300,000 clones, approximately 90% seen once. The sample holds one count of this clone. All the donors were Caucasian adults who lived in Nashville, Tennessee. From CD4+ cells came CD45RA+ naive and CD45RA-negative memory subsets. Looked up from germline, CDR1 is ENHRY and CDR2 is SYGVKD. The ends were cut back, 3 bases at V and 2 bases at J, with 14 bases in the middle. The CDR3 spans 15 residues.

The rearrangement joins TRBV10-3 to TRBJ2-7; a possible D gene is TRBD1 (5 bases). The sequence was obtained from a man aged 18 to 29 in good health. Some clones in this sample may be carry-over from other donors' samples. Sequences were obtained from naive CD4+ T cells from PBMCs. Noted subset: CD45RA+ positively selected. Here the CDR3 reads CAISDLYDSTYEQYF. CDR3 DNA sequence: TGTGCCATCAGTGATTTATACGACAGTACCTACGAGCAGTACTTC.